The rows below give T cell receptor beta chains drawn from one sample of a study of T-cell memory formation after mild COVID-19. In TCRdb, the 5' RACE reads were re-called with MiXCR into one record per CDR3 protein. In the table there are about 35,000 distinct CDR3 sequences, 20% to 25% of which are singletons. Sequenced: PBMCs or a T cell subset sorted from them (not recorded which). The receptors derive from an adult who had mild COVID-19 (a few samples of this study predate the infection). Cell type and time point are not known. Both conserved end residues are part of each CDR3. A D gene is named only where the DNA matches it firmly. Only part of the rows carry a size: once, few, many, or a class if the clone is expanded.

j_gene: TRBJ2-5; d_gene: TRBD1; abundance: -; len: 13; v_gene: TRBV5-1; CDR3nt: TGCGCCAGCGCCCGACAGGGGCAAGAGACCCAGTACTTC; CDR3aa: CASARQGQETQYF
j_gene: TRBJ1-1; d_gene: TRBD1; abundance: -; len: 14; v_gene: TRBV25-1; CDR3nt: TGTGCCAGCAGGGACAGGGGTAGATTCACTGAAGCTTTCTTT; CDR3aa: CASRDRGRFTEAFF
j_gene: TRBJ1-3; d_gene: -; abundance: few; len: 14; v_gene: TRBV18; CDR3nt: TGTGCCAGCTCATCGGTCGATAATGGAAACACCATATATTTT; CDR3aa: CASSSVDNGNTIYF
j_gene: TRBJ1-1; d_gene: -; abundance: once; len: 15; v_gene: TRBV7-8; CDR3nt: TGTGCCAGCAGCTTAGGGGTAACTATGAACACTGAAGCTTTCTTT; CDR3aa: CASSLGVTMNTEAFF
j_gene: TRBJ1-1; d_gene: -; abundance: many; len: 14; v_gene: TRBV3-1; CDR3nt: TGTGCCAGCAGCCAAGATCATACGAACACTGAAGCTTTCTTT; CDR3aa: CASSQDHTNTEAFF
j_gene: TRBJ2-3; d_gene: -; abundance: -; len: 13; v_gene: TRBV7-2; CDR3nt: TGTGCCAGCAGCTTAATCCTAACAGATACGCAGTATTTT; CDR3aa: CASSLILTDTQYF
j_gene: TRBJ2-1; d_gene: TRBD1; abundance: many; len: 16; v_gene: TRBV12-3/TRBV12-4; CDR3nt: TGTGCCAGCAGCCCCGGGACAGGGGGTTGGTACAATGAGCAGTTCTTC; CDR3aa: CASSPGTGGWYNEQFF
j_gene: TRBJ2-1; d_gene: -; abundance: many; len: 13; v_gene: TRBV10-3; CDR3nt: TGTGCCATCAGTGGGTCAGGGGACAATGAGCAGTTCTTC; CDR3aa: CAISGSGDNEQFF
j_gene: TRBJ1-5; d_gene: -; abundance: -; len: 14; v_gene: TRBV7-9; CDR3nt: TGTGCCAGCAGATCAGGGGACATCAATCAGCCCCAGCATTTT; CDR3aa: CASRSGDINQPQHF
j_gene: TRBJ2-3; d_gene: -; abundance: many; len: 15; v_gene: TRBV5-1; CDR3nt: TGCGCCAGCAGCCCGGACAGTCCTAGCACAGATACGCAGTATTTT; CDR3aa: CASSPDSPSTDTQYF
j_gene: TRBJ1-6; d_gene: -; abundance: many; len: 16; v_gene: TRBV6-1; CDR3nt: TGTGCCAGCAGTGAGATTCGGGGACACCCCGAAGCACCCCTCCACTTT; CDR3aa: CASSEIRGHPEAPLHF
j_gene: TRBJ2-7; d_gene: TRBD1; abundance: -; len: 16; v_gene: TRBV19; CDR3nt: TGTGCCAGTAGTATGGGCTTTACAGGGGAGATCCACGAGCAGTACTTC; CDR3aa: CASSMGFTGEIHEQYF
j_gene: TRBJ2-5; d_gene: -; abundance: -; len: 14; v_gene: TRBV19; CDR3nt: TGTGCCAGTAGTGTGGACGGGGACCAAGAGACCCAGTACTTC; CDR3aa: CASSVDGDQETQYF
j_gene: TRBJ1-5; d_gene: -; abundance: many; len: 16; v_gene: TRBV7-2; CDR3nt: TGTGCCAGCAGCTTAGTTTCGGGTCAGGGCAATCAGCCCCAGCATTTT; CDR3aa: CASSLVSGQGNQPQHF
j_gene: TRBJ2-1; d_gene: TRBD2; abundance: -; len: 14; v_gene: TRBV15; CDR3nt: TGTGCCACCAGGGGGACTAGCGGTCACAATGAGCAGTTCTTC; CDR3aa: CATRGTSGHNEQFF
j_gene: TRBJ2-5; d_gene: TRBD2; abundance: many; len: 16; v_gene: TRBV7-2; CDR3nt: TGTGCCAGCAGCTCCCGACTAGCGGGAGTACTGGAGACCCAGTACTTC; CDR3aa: CASSSRLAGVLETQYF
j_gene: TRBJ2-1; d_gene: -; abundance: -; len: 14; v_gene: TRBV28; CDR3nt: TGTGCCAGCAGTTTATACGGTCCCCCCAATGAGCAGTTCTTC; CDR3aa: CASSLYGPPNEQFF
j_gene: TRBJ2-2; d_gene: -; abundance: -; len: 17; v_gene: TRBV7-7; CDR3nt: TGTGCCAGCAGCCCACAGGCACCCGGGGCCGGCACCGGGGAGCTGTTTTTT; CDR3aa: CASSPQAPGAGTGELFF
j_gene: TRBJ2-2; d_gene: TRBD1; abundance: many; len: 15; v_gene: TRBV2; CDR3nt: TGTGCCAGCAGTTTACGGGACAGAAACACCGGGGAGCTGTTTTTT; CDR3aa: CASSLRDRNTGELFF
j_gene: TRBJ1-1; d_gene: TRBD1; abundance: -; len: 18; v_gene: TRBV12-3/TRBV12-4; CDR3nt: TGTGCCAGCAGTTTAGCGACCCTATTGACAGGGGCCGGCACTGAAGCTTTCTTT; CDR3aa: CASSLATLLTGAGTEAFF
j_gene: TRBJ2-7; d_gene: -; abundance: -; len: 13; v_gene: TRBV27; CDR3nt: TGTGCCAGCAGTCCTTTCAGCTCCTACGAGCAGTACTTC; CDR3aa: CASSPFSSYEQYF
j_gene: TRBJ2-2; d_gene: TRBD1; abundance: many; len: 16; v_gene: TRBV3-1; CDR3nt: TGTGCCAGCAGCCAAGCAGACAGGGGAAGGGCCGGGGAGCTGTTTTTT; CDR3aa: CASSQADRGRAGELFF
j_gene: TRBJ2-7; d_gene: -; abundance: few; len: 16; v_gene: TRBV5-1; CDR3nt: TGCGCCAGCAGCTTGGGCGAGGGCCTGAGCTCCTACGAGCAGTACTTC; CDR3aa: CASSLGEGLSSYEQYF
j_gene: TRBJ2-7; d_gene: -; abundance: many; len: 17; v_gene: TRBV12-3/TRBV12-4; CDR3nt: TGTGCCAGCAGTTCCCCTAGAACCAACTATCAATCCTACGAGCAGTACTTC; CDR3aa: CASSSPRTNYQSYEQYF
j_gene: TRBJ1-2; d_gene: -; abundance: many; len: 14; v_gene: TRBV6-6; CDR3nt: TGTGCCAGCAGTTACTTGGACGGCAACTATGGCTACACCTTC; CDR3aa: CASSYLDGNYGYTF
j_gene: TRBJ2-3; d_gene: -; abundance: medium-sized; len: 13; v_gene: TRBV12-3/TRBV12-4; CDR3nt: TGTGCCAGCAGTTTAACAGGGACAGATACGCAGTATTTT; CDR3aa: CASSLTGTDTQYF
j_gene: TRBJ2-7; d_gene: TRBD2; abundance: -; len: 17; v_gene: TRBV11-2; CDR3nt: TGTGCCAGCAGCTTAGGGACTAGCGGGAGGGCCGTCCACGAGCAGTACTTC; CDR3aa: CASSLGTSGRAVHEQYF
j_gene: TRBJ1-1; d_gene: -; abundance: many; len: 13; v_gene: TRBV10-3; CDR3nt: TGTGCCATCAGTGAATCCGGGAACACTGAAGCTTTCTTT; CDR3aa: CAISESGNTEAFF
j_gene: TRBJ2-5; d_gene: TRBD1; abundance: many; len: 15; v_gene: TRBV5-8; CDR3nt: TGTGCCAGCAGCTACCCGACAGGGGGCCAAGAGACCCAGTACTTC; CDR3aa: CASSYPTGGQETQYF
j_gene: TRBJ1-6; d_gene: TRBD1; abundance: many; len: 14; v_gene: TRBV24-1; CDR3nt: TGTGCCACCAGTAGGGCAGGGGGTAATTCACCCCTCCACTTT; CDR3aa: CATSRAGGNSPLHF
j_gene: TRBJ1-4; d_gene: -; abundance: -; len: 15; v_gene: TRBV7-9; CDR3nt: TGTGCCAGCAGCGAAGACAGTGCCCCTAATGAAAAACTGTTTTTT; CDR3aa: CASSEDSAPNEKLFF
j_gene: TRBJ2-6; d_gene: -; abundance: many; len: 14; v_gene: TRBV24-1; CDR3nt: TGTGCCACCAAAAAGAACTCTGGGGCCAACGTCCTGACTTTC; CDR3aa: CATKKNSGANVLTF
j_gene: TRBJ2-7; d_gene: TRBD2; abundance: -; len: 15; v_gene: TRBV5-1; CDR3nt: TGCGCCAGCAGCTTGGGCGCTAGCGGGAGTGACGAGCAGTACTTC; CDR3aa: CASSLGASGSDEQYF
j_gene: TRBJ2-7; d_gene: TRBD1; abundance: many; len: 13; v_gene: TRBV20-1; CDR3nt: TGCAGTGCTAGAAGTGACAGGGTCTACGAGCAGTACTTC; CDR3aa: CSARSDRVYEQYF
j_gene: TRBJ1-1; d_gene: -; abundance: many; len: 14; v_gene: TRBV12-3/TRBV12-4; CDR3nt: TGTGCCAGCAGACAAGACAGGCCAAACACTGAAGCTTTCTTT; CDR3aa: CASRQDRPNTEAFF
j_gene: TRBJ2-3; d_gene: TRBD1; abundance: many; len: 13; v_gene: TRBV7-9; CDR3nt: TGTGCCAGCAGCTTAAACAGGGGGGATACGCAGTATTTT; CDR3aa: CASSLNRGDTQYF
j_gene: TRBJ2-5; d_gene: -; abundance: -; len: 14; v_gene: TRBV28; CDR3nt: TGTGCCAGCAGTTCTAGGGGGGTTCAAGAGACCCAGTACTTC; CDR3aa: CASSSRGVQETQYF
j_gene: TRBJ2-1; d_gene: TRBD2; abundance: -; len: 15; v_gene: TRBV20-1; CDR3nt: TGCAGTGCTAGAGATCAGGGACTAGCCTTCGATGAGCAGTTCTTC; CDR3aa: CSARDQGLAFDEQFF
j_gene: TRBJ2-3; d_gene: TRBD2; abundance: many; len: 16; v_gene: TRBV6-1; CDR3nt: TGTGCCAGTCAGAGTAGACTAGCGACAATTTCAGATACGCAGTATTTT; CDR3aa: CASQSRLATISDTQYF
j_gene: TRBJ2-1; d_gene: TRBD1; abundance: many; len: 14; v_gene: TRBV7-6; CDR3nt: TGTGCCAGCAGCTGGCGGGGACAGGGCGGTGAGCAGTTCTTC; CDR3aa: CASSWRGQGGEQFF